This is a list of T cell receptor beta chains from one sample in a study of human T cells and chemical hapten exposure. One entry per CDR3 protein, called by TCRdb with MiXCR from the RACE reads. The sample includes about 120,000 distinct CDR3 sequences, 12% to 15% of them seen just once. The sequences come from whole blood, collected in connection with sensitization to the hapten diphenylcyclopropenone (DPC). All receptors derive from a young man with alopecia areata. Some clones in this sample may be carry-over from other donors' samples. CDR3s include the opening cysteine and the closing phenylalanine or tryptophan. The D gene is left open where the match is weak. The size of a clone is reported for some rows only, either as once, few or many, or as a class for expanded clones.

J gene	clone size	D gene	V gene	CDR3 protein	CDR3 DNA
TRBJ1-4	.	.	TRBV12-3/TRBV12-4	CASSLSRVNEKLFF	TGTGCCAGCAGTTTATCCCGGGTCAATGAAAAACTGTTTTTT
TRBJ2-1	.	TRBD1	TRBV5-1	CASSVESVSGTAYNEQFF	TGCGCCAGCAGCGTCGAATCTGTATCCGGGACAGCCTACAATGAGCAGTTCTTC
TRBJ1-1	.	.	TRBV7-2	CASSSTTEAFF	TGTGCCAGCAGCTCTACCACTGAAGCTTTCTTT
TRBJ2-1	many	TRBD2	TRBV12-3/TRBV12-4	CASSYSGGAGEQFF	TGTGCCAGCAGTTACAGCGGGGGGGCTGGAGAGCAGTTCTTC
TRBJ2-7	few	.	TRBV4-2	CASSQASNPSSYEQYF	TGTGCCAGCAGCCAAGCGTCGAACCCCAGCTCCTACGAGCAGTACTTC
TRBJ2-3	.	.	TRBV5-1	CASGVVFRGPDTQYF	TGCGCCAGCGGGGTGGTGTTTCGGGGACCAGATACGCAGTATTTT
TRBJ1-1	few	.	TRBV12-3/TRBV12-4	CASSQAVVSTEAFF	TGTGCCAGCAGTCAAGCGGTAGTCAGCACTGAAGCTTTCTTT
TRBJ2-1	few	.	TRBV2	CASKFTAGNEQFF	TGTGCCAGCAAATTCACGGCAGGGAATGAGCAGTTCTTC
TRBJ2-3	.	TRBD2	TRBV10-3	CAIFGGADTQYF	TGTGCCATCTTCGGGGGGGCCGATACGCAGTATTTT
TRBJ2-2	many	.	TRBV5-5	CASSLVRMNTGELFF	TGTGCCAGCAGCTTGGTCAGGATGAACACCGGGGAGCTGTTTTTT
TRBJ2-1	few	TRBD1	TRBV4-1	CASSQLDRGSGGFYNEQFF	TGCGCCAGCAGCCAGTTGGACAGGGGTTCGGGGGGTTTCTACAATGAGCAGTTCTTC
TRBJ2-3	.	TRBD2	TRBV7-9	CASSLVASGPTDTQYF	TGTGCCAGCAGCTTGGTGGCTAGCGGGCCGACAGATACGCAGTATTTT
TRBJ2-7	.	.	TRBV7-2	CASSDGGTRYEQYF	TGTGCCAGCAGCGACGGAGGGACCCGCTACGAGCAGTACTTC
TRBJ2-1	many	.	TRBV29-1	CSVSSSYNEQFF	TGCAGCGTTAGCAGCTCCTACAATGAGCAGTTCTTC
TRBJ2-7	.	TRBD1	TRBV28	CASLDRGGYEQYF	TGTGCCAGCCTGGACAGGGGAGGATACGAGCAGTACTTC
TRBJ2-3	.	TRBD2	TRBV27	CASSILAGGSTDTQYF	TGTGCCAGCAGTATACTAGCGGGGGGTAGCACAGATACGCAGTATTTT